The clone carrying this TCR beta chain was detected only a few times. Germline V lookup: CDR1 LNHDA, CDR2 SQIVND (reference sequence). The CDR3 sequence is 15 residues long. The V end lost 5 bases, the J end lost 3 bases, and 13 bases lay between the germline ends. Sequencing used immunoSEQ multiplex PCR; TCRdb keeps in-frame clones, though not all of them. Counted here are about 180,000 clones, about three quarters occurring once; the ten biggest clones make up about 12%. The sample belongs to a study of blood T cell repertoires in COVID-19. Across the study: PBMCs, B-cell-depleted T cells, or T cells provided the cDNA or gDNA that made up the material.

Seattle patients were enrolled while actively infected and followed longitudinally. The sequenced sample consisted of peripheral blood. This clonotype originated in an elderly woman with COVID-19, enrolled during active disease. This chain joins TRBV19 and TRBJ2-2; D might be TRBD1 (5 bases). Written as DNA, the CDR3 is TGTGCCAGTAGTCTGGCCAGGGCGGACACCGGGGAGCTGTTTTTT. Translating it yields CASSLARADTGELFF.